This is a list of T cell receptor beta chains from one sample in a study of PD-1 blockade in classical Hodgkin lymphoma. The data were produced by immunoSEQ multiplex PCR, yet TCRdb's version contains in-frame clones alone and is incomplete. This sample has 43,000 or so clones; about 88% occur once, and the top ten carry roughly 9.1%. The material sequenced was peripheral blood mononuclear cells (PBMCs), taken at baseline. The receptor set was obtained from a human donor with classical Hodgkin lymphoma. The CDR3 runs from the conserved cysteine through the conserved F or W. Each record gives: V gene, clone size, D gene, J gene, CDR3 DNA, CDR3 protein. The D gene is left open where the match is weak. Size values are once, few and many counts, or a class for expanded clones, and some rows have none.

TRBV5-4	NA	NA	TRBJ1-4	TGTGCCAGCAGCCCGGGGGGTGCAACTAATGAAAAACTGTTTTTT	CASSPGGATNEKLFF
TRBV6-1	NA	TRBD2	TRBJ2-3	TGTGCCAGCAGTGAACTAGCGGGCTTTCCTTCAGATACGCAGTATTTT	CASSELAGFPSDTQYF
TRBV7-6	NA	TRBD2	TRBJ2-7	TGTGCCAGCAGCGATAGCGGGAGCTCCTACGAGCAGTACTTC	CASSDSGSSYEQYF
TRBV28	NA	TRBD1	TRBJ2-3	TGTGCCAGCAGTTCCGGGACAGGGGAAAAACGGTTCACAGATACGCAGTATTTT	CASSSGTGEKRFTDTQYF
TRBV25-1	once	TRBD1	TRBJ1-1	TGTGCCAGCAGGGCGAGGGGGCAGAACACTGAAGCTTTCTTT	CASRARGQNTEAFF
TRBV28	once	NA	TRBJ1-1	TGTGCCACTGTAAAAGGGAGGACTGAAGCTTTCTTT	CATVKGRTEAFF
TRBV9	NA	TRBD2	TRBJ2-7	TGTGCCAGCAGCGTAGGACTAGCGGGAGGGCCCGGGAACTACGAGCAGTACTTC	CASSVGLAGGPGNYEQYF
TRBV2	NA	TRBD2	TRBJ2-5	TGTGCCAGCAGTGGTAGACTAGCGTCGCAAGAGACCCAGTACTTC	CASSGRLASQETQYF
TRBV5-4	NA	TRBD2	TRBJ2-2	TGTGCCAGCAGAATGGCGGGAGGGCCGTTCGGGGAGCTGTTTTTT	CASRMAGGPFGELFF
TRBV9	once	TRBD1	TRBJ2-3	TGTGCCAGCAGCGTCTTCCCACAGGGGGCAGGGACAGATACGCAGTATTTT	CASSVFPQGAGTDTQYF
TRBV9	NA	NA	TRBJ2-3	TGTGCCAGCAGCGTAAGGGAAGGAAACACAGATACGCAGTATTTT	CASSVREGNTDTQYF
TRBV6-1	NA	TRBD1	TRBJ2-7	TGTGCCAGCAGTGAAGGTCAGGGGGCCCACGAGCAGTACTTC	CASSEGQGAHEQYF
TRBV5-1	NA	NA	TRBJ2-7	TGCGCCAGCAGCTTGGACTCCAGCTCCTACGAGCAGTACTTC	CASSLDSSSYEQYF
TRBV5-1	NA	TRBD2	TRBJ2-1	TGCGCCAGCAGCTTGCAGCGGGGTACCTACAATGAGCAGTTCTTC	CASSLQRGTYNEQFF
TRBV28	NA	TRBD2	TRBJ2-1	TGTGCCAGCAGTTTAACCGGACTAGAGTCCAATGAGCAGTTCTTC	CASSLTGLESNEQFF
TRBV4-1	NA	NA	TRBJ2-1	TGCGCCAGCAGAGGAACAGGGGAGGGAATGAAGGGGCAGTTCTTC	CASRGTGEGMKGQFF